This is a list of T cell receptor beta chains from one sample in a study of beta chain features in type 1 diabetes. TCRdb's copy holds only in-frame clones and misses some; the assay was immunoSEQ multiplex PCR. The sample has 200,000 to 250,000 clones, 27% seen once; the top ten hold 3% to 4%. Sequenced: central memory CD4+ T cells from blood. The receptors here all came from a man aged 25 to 40 in good health. The CDR3 runs from the conserved cysteine through the conserved F or W. A D gene is named only where the DNA matches it firmly. Some rows mark clone size as missing; the rest say once, few, many or name a class of expanded clone.

abundance: -; v_gene: TRBV11-2; d_gene: TRBD1; j_gene: TRBJ2-1; CDR3aa: CASSRPSDRAEQFF; CDR3nt: TGTGCCAGCAGCCGACCATCGGACAGGGCTGAGCAGTTCTTC
abundance: many; v_gene: TRBV29-1; d_gene: -; j_gene: TRBJ2-2; CDR3aa: CSVAITNTGELFF; CDR3nt: TGCAGCGTTGCTATTACGAACACCGGGGAGCTGTTTTTT
abundance: -; v_gene: TRBV29-1; d_gene: TRBD1; j_gene: TRBJ2-1; CDR3aa: CSVGLQGAHTGDNEQFF; CDR3nt: TGCAGCGTTGGATTACAGGGGGCTCATACGGGGGACAATGAGCAGTTCTTC
abundance: -; v_gene: TRBV9; d_gene: TRBD2; j_gene: TRBJ2-3; CDR3aa: CASSVRTSGPTGDTQYF; CDR3nt: TGTGCCAGCAGCGTAAGAACTAGCGGGCCAACGGGAGATACGCAGTATTTT
abundance: -; v_gene: TRBV7-2; d_gene: TRBD2; j_gene: TRBJ2-3; CDR3aa: CASRKAGVGDTQYF; CDR3nt: TGTGCCAGCCGGAAGGCGGGGGTCGGAGATACGCAGTATTTT
abundance: -; v_gene: TRBV28; d_gene: -; j_gene: TRBJ2-7; CDR3aa: CASSLSSRPPYEQYF; CDR3nt: TGTGCCAGCAGTTTATCTAGCCGACCCCCCTACGAGCAGTACTTC
abundance: -; v_gene: TRBV29-1; d_gene: TRBD1; j_gene: TRBJ1-2; CDR3aa: CSVEDTGTGPVYGYTF; CDR3nt: TGCAGCGTTGAAGATACGGGGACAGGGCCGGTCTATGGCTACACCTTC
abundance: few; v_gene: TRBV29-1; d_gene: -; j_gene: TRBJ2-2; CDR3aa: CSVEGLGGELFF; CDR3nt: TGCAGCGTTGAAGGGCTCGGCGGGGAGCTGTTTTTT
abundance: few; v_gene: TRBV30; d_gene: -; j_gene: TRBJ1-4; CDR3aa: CAWSEGLNEKLFF; CDR3nt: TGTGCCTGGAGTGAGGGCCTTAATGAAAAACTGTTTTTT
abundance: -; v_gene: TRBV6-5; d_gene: -; j_gene: TRBJ2-2; CDR3aa: CASSFPPGELFF; CDR3nt: TGTGCCAGCAGTTTCCCCCCCGGGGAGCTGTTTTTT
abundance: -; v_gene: TRBV30; d_gene: TRBD1; j_gene: TRBJ1-5; CDR3aa: CAWSVPGGEPQHF; CDR3nt: TGTGCCTGGAGTGTACCAGGGGGAGAGCCCCAGCATTTT
abundance: many; v_gene: TRBV14; d_gene: -; j_gene: TRBJ2-3; CDR3aa: CASSPPGGFRTDTQYF; CDR3nt: TGTGCCAGCAGCCCACCAGGCGGTTTCCGCACAGATACGCAGTATTTT
abundance: once; v_gene: TRBV7-2; d_gene: TRBD1; j_gene: TRBJ2-3; CDR3aa: CASSIWTGGTDTQYF; CDR3nt: TGTGCCAGCAGCATATGGACAGGGGGCACAGATACGCAGTATTTT
abundance: -; v_gene: TRBV30; d_gene: -; j_gene: TRBJ2-7; CDR3aa: CAWRAIYEQYF; CDR3nt: TGTGCCTGGAGGGCAATCTACGAGCAGTACTTC
abundance: -; v_gene: TRBV27; d_gene: TRBD1; j_gene: TRBJ2-7; CDR3aa: CATRTGANEQYF; CDR3nt: TGTGCCACCCGGACAGGGGCGAACGAGCAGTACTTC
abundance: few; v_gene: TRBV5-1; d_gene: -; j_gene: TRBJ2-2; CDR3aa: CASSDTQSTGELFF; CDR3nt: TGCGCCAGCAGCGATACACAGAGCACCGGGGAGCTGTTTTTT
abundance: -; v_gene: TRBV5-5; d_gene: -; j_gene: TRBJ2-1; CDR3aa: CASSQTDIQFF; CDR3nt: TGTGCCAGCTCCCAGACAGACATTCAGTTCTTC